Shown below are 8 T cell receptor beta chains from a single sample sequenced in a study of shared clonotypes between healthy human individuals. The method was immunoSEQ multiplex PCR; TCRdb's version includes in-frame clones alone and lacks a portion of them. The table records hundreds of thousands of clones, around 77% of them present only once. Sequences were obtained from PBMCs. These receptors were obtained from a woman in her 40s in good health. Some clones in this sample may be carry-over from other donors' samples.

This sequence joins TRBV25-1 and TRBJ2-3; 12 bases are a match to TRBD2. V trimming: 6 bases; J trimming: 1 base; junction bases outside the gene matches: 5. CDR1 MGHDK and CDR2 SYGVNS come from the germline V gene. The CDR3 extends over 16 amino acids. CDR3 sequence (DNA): TGTGCCAGCAGCCTAGCGGGAGGGCGTGGCACAGATACGCAGTATTTT. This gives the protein CASSLAGGRGTDTQYF.

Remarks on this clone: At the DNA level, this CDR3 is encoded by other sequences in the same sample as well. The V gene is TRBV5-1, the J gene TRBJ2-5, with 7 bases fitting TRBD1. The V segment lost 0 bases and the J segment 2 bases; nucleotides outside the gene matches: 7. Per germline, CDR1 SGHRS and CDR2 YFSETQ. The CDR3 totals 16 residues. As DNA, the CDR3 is TGCGCCAGCAGCTTGGGTGGACAGGCCTCACAAGAGACCCAGTACTTC. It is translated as CASSLGGQASQETQYF.

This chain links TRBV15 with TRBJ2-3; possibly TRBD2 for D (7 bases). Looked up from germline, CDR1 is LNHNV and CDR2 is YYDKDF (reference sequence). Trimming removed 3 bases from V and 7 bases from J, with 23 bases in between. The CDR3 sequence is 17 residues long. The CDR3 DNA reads TGTGCCACCAGCAGCCTGGGGGGGACAATTAGGCGAAATACGCAGTATTTT. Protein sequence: CATSSLGGTIRRNTQYF.

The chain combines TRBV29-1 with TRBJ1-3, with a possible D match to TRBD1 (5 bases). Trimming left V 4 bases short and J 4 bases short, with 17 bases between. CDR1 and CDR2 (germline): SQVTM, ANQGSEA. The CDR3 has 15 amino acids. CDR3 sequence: CSVASGAGGGNTIYF. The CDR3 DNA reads TGCAGCGTTGCGAGCGGGGCAGGAGGGGGAAACACCATATATTTT. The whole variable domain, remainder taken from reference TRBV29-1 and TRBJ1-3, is SAVISQKPSRDICQRGTSLTIQCQVDSQVTMMFWYRQQPGQSLTLIATANQGSEATYESGFVIDKFPISRPNLTFSTLTVSNMSPEDSSIYLCSVASGAGGGNTIYFGEGSWLTVV.

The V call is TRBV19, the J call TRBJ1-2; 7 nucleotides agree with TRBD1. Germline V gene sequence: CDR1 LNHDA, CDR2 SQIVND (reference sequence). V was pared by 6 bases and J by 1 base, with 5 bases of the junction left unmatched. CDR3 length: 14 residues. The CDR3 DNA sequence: TGTGCCAGTAGCGGGACAGCCGATAACTATGGCTACACCTTC. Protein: CASSGTADNYGYTF.

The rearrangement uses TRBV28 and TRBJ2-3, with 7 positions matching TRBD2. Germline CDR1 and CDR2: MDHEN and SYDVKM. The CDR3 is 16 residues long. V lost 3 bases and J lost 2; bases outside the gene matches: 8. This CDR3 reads CASSFNPSGITDTQYF. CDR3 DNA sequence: TGTGCCAGCAGTTTTAATCCCAGCGGGATCACAGATACGCAGTATTTT.

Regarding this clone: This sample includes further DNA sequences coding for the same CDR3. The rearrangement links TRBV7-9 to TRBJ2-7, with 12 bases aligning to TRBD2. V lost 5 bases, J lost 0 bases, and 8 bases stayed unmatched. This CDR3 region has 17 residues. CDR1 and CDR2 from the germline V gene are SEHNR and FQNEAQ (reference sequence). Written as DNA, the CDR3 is TGTGCCAGCAGCGCCGGACTAGCGGGAACTAGCTCCTACGAGCAGTACTTC. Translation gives CASSAGLAGTSSYEQYF.

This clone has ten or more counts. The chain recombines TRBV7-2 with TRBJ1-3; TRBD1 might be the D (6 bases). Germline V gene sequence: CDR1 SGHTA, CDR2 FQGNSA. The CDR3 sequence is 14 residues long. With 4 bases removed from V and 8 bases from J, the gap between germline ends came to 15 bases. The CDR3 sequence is CASSSGQIQDTIYF. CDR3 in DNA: TGTGCCAGCAGCTCCGGACAGATACAGGACACCATATATTTT.